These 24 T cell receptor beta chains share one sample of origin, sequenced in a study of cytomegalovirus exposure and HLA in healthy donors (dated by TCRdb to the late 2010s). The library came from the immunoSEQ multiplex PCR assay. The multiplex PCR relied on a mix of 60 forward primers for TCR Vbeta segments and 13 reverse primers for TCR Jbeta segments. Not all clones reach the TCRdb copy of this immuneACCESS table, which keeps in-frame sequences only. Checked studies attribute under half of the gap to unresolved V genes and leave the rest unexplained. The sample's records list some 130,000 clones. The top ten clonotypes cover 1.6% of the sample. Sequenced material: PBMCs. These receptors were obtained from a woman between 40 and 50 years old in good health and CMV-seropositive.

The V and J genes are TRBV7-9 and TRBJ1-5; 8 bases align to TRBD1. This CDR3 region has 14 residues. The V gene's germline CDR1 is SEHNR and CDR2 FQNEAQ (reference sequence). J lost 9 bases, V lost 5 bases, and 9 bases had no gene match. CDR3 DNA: TGTGCCAGCAGCCCCGACAGGGGAGATGGGCCCCAGCATTTT. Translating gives CASSPDRGDGPQHF.

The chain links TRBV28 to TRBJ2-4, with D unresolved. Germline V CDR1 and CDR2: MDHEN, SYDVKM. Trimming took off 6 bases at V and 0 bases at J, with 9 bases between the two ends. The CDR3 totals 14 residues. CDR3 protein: CASRNSLAKNIQYF. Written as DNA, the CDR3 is TGTGCCAGCAGAAACTCATTAGCCAAAAACATTCAGTACTTC.

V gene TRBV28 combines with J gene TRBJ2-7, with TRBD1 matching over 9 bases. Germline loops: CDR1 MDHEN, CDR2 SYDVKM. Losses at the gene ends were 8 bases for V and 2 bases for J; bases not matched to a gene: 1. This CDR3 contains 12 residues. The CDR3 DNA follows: TGTGCCAGCGGGACAGGGACCTACGAGCAGTACTTC. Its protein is CASGTGTYEQYF.

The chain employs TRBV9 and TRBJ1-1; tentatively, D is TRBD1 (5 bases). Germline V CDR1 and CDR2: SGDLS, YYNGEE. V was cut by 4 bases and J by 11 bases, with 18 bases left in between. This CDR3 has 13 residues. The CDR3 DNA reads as TGTGCCAGCAGCCCAATCGGGGGTATGGGCGCTTTCTTT. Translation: CASSPIGGMGAFF.

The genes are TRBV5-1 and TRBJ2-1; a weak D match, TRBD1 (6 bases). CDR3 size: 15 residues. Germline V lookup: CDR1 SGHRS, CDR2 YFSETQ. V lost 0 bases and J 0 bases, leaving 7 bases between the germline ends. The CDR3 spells CASSLAGDSYNEQFF. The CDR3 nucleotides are TGCGCCAGCAGCTTGGCAGGGGACTCCTACAATGAGCAGTTCTTC.

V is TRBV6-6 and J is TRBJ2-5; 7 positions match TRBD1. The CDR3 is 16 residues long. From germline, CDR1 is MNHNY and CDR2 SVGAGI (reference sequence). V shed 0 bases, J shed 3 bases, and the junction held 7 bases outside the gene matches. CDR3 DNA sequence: TGTGCCAGCAGTTACTCAAGGGACAGCAATAAAGAGACCCAGTACTTC. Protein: CASSYSRDSNKETQYF.

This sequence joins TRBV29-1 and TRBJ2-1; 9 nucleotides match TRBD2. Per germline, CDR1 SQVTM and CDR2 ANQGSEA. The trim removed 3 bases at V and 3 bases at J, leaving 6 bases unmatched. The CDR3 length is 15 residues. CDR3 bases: TGCAGCGTTGAGAGTCCTAGCGGGAACTACAATGAGCAGTTCTTC. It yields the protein CSVESPSGNYNEQFF.

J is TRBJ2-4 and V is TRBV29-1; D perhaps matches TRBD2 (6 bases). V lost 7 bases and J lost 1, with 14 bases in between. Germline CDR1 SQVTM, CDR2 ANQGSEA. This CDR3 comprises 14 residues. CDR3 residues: CSASEGRAKNIQYF. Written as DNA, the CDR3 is TGCAGCGCCTCGGAGGGTAGGGCCAAAAACATTCAGTACTTC.

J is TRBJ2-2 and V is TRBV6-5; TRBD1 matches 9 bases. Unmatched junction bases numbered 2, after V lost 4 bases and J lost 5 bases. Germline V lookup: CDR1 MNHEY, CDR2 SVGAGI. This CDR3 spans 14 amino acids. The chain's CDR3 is CASSWTGATGELFF. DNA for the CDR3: TGTGCCAGCAGTTGGACAGGGGCTACCGGGGAGCTGTTTTTT.

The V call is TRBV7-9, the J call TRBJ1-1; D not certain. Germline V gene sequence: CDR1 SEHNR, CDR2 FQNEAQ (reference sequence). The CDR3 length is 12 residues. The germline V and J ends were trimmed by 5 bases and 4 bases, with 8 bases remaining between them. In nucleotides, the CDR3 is TGTGCCAGCAGCCCGTCCTTCACTGAAGCTTTCTTT. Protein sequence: CASSPSFTEAFF.

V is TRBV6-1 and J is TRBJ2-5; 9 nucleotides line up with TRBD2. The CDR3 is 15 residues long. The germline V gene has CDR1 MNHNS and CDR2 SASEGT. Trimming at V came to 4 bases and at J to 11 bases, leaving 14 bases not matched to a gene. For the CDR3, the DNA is TGTGCCAGCAGTGCGAAGACTAGCGGCCCTGGAGAGCAGTACTTC. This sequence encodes CASSAKTSGPGEQYF.

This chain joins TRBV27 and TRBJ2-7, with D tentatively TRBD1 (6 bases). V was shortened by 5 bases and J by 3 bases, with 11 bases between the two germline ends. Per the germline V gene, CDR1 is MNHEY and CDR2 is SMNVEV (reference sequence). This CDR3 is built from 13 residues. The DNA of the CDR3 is TGTGCCAGCAGTCTACAGGGTCGCTACGAGCAGTACTTC. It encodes CASSLQGRYEQYF.

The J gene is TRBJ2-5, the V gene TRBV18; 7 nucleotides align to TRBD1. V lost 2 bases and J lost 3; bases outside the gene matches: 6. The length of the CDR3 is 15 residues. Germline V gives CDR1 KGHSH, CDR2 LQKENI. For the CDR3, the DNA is TGTGCCAGCTCACCAGGGGACAGACCCAAAGAGACCCAGTACTTC. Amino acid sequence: CASSPGDRPKETQYF.

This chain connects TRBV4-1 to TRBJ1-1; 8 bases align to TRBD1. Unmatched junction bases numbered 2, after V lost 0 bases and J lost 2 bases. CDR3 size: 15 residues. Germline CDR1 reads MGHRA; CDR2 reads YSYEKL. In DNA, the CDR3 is TGCGCCAGCAGCCAAGATGGGACAGGCAACACTGAAGCTTTCTTT. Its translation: CASSQDGTGNTEAFF.

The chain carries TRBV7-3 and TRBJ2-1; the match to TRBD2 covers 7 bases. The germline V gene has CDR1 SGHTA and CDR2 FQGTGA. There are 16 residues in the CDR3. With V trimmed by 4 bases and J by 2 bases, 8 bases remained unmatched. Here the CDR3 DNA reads TGTGCCAGCAGCTACCTTGGGGGGGTTCCCTACAATGAGCAGTTCTTC. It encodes CASSYLGGVPYNEQFF.

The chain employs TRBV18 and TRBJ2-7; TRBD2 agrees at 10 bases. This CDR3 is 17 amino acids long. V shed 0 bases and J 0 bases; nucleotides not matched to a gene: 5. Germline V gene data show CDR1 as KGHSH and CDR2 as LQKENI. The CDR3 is CASSPPLAGPSSYEQYF. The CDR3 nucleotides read TGTGCCAGCTCACCACCACTAGCGGGGCCGAGCTCCTACGAGCAGTACTTC.

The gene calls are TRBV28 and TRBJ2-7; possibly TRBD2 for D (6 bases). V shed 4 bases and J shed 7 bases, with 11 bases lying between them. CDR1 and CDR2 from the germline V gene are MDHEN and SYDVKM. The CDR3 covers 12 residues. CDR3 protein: CASSSLAWEQYF. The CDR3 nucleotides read TGTGCCAGCAGTTCGCTAGCGTGGGAGCAGTACTTC.

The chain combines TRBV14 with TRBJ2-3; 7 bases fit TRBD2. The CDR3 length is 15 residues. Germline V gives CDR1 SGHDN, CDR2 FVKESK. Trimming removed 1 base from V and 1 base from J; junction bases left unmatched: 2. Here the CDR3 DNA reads TGTGCCAGCAGCCAAGCCCTAGCGGGCACAGATACGCAGTATTTT. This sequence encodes CASSQALAGTDTQYF.

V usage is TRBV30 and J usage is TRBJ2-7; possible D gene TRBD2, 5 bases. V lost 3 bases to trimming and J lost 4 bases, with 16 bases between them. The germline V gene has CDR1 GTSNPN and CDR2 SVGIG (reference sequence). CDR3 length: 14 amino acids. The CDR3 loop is CAWRVRLSGYEQYF. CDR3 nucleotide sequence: TGTGCCTGGAGGGTCCGGCTTTCGGGGTACGAGCAGTACTTC. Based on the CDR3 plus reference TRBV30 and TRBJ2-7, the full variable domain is SQTIHQWPATLVQPVGSPLSLECTVEGTSNPNLYWYRQAAGRGLQLLFYSVGIGQISSEVPQNLSASRPQDRQFILSSKKLLLSDSGFYLCAWRVRLSGYEQYFGPGTRLTVT.

The CDR3 sequence: CASILGQGRDQPQHF. The DNA of the CDR3 is TGTGCCAGCATATTAGGACAGGGGAGGGATCAGCCCCAGCATTTT. This chain uses TRBV2 with TRBJ1-5; TRBD1 matches 9 bases. Germline loops: CDR1 SNHLY, CDR2 FYNNEI. The CDR3 consists of 15 residues. With 7 bases clipped from V and 5 bases from J, the junction kept 9 bases outside the gene matches.

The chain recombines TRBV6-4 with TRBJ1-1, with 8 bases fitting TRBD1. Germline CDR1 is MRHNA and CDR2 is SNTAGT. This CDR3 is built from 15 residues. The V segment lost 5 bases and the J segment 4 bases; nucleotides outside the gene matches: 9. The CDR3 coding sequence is TGTGCCAGCAGTATGGCAGGGGGCGCTGGCACTGAAGCTTTCTTT. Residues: CASSMAGGAGTEAFF.

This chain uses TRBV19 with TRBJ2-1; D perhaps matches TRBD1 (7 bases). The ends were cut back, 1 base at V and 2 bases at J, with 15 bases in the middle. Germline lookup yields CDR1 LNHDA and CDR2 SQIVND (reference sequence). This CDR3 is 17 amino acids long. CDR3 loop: CASSIAASRGAYNEQFF. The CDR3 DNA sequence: TGTGCCAGTAGTATAGCGGCTTCCAGGGGGGCCTACAATGAGCAGTTCTTC.

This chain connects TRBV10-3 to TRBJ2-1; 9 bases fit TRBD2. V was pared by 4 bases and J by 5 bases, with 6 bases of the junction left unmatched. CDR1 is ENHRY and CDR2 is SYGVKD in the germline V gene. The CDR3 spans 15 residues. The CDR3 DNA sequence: TGTGCCATCAGTGCTCGGACTAGCGACGACAATGAGCAGTTCTTC. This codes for CAISARTSDDNEQFF.

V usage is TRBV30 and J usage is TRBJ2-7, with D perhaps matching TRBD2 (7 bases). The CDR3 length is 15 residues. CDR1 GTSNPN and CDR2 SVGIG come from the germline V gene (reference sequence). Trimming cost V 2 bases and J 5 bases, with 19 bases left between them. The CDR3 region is CAWSSTGLEANEQYF. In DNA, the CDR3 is TGTGCCTGGAGTTCGACAGGACTAGAAGCTAACGAGCAGTACTTC.